This T cell receptor (beta chain) was sequenced in a study of regulatory T cells in long-lasting Graves disease. Time point reported: newly diagnosed GD, antithyroid drugs for less than 3 months. From RNA extracted from PBMCs, the TCR library was made. Through Arm-PCR of CDR3 regions and iRepertoire HTBI primers, TCR beta libraries were built. TCRdb passed the multiplex PCR reads through MiXCR, listing each CDR3 protein once. The table shows around 500,000 distinct CDR3 sequences, with approximately 12% occurring only once. Germline V gives CDR1 MNHNS, CDR2 SASEGT. V shed 4 bases and J 0 bases; nucleotides not matched to a gene: 4. CDR3 size: 15 residues. There are many counts of this clonotype. These data were likewise used in another study, on T cells in Graves' hyperthyroidism and ophthalmopathy.

Specimen: peripheral blood mononuclear cells (PBMCs), collected at new diagnosis, from a patient treated with antithyroid drugs. The origin of this receptor is a man aged 25-45 years with Graves disease. The V gene is TRBV6-1, the J gene TRBJ1-2, with 8 nucleotides matching TRBD1. Here the CDR3 reads CASSATGGSNYGYTF. CDR3 DNA sequence: TGTGCCAGCAGTGCTACAGGGGGTTCTAACTATGGCTACACCTTC.